This T cell receptor beta chain was profiled in a study of cytomegalovirus exposure and HLA in healthy donors. Study background: Of more than 350 genotyped donors, approximately 80% clustered with self-reported Caucasian donors. Study findings and constraints: Association of around 17,000 TCR beta sequences with HLA alleles was found at 0.05 false discovery rate in a later analysis. The authors later found HLA-associated TCR beta chains more clonally expanded than equally common others.

Points on this clone: Antigen: not known.

The V gene end was trimmed by 6 bases and the J gene end by 7 bases; junction bases not matched to a gene: 12. Germline CDR1 is LNHDA and CDR2 is SQIVND (reference sequence). The CDR3 is made up of 16 amino acids. Primers included in the PCR were 60 Vbeta and 13 Jbeta primers. Measured with immunoSEQ multiplex PCR; TCRdb has only the in-frame clones, and not every one. The table records under 200,000 clones, 75% to 85% of them present only once. The receptor was isolated from a young woman in good health and CMV-seronegative. Sequencing was carried out using PBMCs. J is TRBJ2-2 and V is TRBV19; 9 bases agree with TRBD1. DNA of the CDR3: TGTGCCAGTAGCCCAGGACAGGGGCAAATTGGCGGGGAGCTGTTTTTT. It is translated as CASSPGQGQIGGELFF.